This TCR beta chain stems from a study of OX40 agonist ivuxolimab in advanced cancers. The wider study: The patients' treatment was ivuxolimab, an agonistic anti-OX40 (CD134) antibody. Therapy given before enrollment (anti-PD-1, anti-PD-L1 or anti-CTLA-4) was allowed, and roughly 41% had some. Study-level findings and limits: At 0.1 to 3.0 mg/kg, CD4+ and CD8+ blood T cells expanded clonally by week 6. Researchers report that CD8+ T cells had, on average, more expanded clones than CD4+.

This CDR3 spans 19 amino acids. The trim removed 4 bases at V and 5 bases at J, leaving 17 bases unmatched. Per the germline V gene, CDR1 is LNHDA and CDR2 is SQIVND (reference sequence). With regard to this clone: The antigen remains undetermined.

Profiling relied on immunoSEQ multiplex PCR, and the TCRdb table lists in-frame clones only, not all of them. The data show fewer than 90,000 clones, about 85% seen once. The clonotype originates from an adult with an advanced solid tumor such as melanoma, head and neck, liver or kidney cancer. V is TRBV19 and J is TRBJ2-7; TRBD2 agrees at 13 bases. Here the sequenced sample was CD4+ or CD8+ T cells sorted from blood, taken in a trial of the OX40 agonist ivuxolimab. As DNA, the CDR3 is TGTGCCAGTAGTAAGAACACCGGGACTAGCGGGGACCCTCTCCACGAGCAGTACTTC. Translation gives CASSKNTGTSGDPLHEQYF.